Below, 3 T cell receptor beta chains from the same sample are listed, as sequenced in a study of molecular identifiers for immune sequencing clone quantification. TCRdb reanalysed the PCR reads using MiXCR and keeps one entry per CDR3 protein. The sample gives about 40,000 distinct CDR3 sequences, 15% to 20% of which show up once; around 7% is in the top ten. Source material: naive CD8+ T cells from blood, with Jurkat cell RNA spiked in. Subset in this sample: FACS-sorted CD8+CD4-CCR7+CD45RA+ naive T cells. The receptor set was obtained from a human donor in good health. Some libraries in this study had Jurkat cell RNA spiked in.

This clonotype was recorded many times. This chain links TRBV7-2 with TRBJ1-4; possible D gene TRBD1, 6 bases. The CDR3 covers 16 residues. Germline CDR1 reads SGHTA; CDR2 reads FQGNSA. Trimming took 4 bases from V and 4 from J, leaving 16 bases between them. This chain's CDR3 is CASSWDMVGLNEKLFF. Here the CDR3 DNA reads TGTGCCAGCAGCTGGGACATGGTGGGACTTAATGAAAAACTGTTTTTT.

A note on this clonotype: Since a much larger clone is just one base distant, this may be a read error. The CDR3 does not close with the conserved phenylalanine or tryptophan, likely indicating a read error. The rearrangement uses TRBV4-3 and TRBJ2-1; either TRBD1 or TRBD2 may supply D (5 bases each). This CDR3 region has 14 residues. With 3 bases removed from V and 5 bases from J, the gap between germline ends came to 11 bases. Germline CDR1 and CDR2: LGHNA and YSLEER. This CDR3 is CASSHRGLNNEQFL. The CDR3 DNA reads TGCGCCAGCAGCCATCGGGGCCTAAACAATGAGCAGTTCCTC.

This clonotype is medium-sized in the sample. The chain joins TRBV6-2 or TRBV6-3 to TRBJ1-5; no firm D call. The V gene lost 8 bases and the J gene lost 3 bases, with 14 bases spanning the gap. The CDR3 loop spans 14 amino acids. CDR1 is MNHEY, CDR2 SVGEGT, per germline. The CDR3 DNA reads as TGTGCCAGCCTAACTACAAGAGACAATCAGCCCCAGCATTTT. Translating gives CASLTTRDNQPQHF.